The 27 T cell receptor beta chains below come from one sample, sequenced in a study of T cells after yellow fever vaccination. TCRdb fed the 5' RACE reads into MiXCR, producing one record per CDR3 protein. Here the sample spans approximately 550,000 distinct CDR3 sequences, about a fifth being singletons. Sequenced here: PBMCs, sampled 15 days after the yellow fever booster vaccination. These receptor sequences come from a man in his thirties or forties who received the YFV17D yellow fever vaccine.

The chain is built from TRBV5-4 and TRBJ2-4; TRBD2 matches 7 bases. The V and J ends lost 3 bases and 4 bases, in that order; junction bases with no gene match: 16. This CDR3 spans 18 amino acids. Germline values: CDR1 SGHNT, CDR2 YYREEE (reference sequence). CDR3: CASSSSPGSGARKNIQYF. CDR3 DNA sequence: TGTGCCAGCAGCTCCTCACCTGGGAGCGGGGCACGGAAAAACATTCAGTACTTC.

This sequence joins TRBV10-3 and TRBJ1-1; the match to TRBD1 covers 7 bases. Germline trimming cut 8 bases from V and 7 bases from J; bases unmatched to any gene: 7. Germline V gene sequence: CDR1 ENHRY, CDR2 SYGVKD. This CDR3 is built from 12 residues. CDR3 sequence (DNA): TGTGCCATCGCCGACAGGGAGGGTGAAGCTTTCTTT. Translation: CAIADREGEAFF.

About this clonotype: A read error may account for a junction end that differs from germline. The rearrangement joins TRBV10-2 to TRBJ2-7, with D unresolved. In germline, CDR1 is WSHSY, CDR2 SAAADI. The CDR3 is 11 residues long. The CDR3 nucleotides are TGCGCCAGCAGGGAGTACTACGAGCAGTACTTC. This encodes CASREYYEQYF.

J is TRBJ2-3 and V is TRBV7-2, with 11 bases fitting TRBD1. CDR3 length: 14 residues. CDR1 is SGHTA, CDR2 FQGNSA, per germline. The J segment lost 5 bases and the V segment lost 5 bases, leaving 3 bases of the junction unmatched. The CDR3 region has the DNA TGTGCCAGCAGCGGACAGGGGGCTAAAGATACGCAGTATTTT. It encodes CASSGQGAKDTQYF.

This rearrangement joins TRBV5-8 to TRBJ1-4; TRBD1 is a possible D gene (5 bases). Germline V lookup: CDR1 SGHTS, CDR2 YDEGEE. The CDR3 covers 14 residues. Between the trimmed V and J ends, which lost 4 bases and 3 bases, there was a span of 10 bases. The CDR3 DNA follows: TGTGCCAGCAGCCCGGGGGTGGCTAATGAAAAACTGTTTTTT. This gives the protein CASSPGVANEKLFF.

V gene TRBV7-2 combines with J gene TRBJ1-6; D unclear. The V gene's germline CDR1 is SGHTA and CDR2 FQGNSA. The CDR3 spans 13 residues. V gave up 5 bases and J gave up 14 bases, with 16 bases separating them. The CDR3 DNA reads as TGTGCCAGCAGCCCAATAAGGCAATCGGCCCTCCACTTT. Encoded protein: CASSPIRQSALHF.

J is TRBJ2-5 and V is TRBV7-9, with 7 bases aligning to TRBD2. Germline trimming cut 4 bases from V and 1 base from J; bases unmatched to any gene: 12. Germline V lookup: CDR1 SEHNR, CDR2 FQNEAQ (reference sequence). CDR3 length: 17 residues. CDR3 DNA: TGTGCCAGCAGCTCTACCGCCGGGGGGTACCCCCAAGAGACCCAGTACTTC. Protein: CASSSTAGGYPQETQYF.

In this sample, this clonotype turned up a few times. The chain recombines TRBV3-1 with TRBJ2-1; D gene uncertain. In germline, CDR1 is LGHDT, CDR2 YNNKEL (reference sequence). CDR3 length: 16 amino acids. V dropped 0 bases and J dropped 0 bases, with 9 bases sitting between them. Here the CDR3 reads CASSQDSGFSYNEQFF. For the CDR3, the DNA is TGTGCCAGCAGCCAAGATTCCGGTTTCTCCTACAATGAGCAGTTCTTC.

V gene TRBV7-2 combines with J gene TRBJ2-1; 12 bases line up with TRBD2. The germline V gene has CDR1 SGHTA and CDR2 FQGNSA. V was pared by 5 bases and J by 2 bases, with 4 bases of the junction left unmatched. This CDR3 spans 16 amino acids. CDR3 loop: CASSASSGRAYNEQFF. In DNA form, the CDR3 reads TGTGCCAGCAGCGCCTCTAGCGGGAGGGCCTACAATGAGCAGTTCTTC.

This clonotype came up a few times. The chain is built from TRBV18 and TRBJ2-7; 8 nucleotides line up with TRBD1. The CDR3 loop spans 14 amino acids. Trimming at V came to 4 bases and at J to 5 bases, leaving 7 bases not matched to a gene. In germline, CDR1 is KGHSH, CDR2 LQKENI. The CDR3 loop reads CASSRRQGANEQYF. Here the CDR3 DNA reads TGTGCCAGCTCACGGAGGCAGGGGGCGAACGAGCAGTACTTC. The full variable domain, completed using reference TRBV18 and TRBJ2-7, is NAGVMQNPRHLVRRRGQEARLRCSPMKGHSHVYWYRQLPEEGLKFMVYLQKENIIDESGMPKERFSAEFPKEGPSILRIQQVVRGDSAAYFCASSRRQGANEQYFGPGTRLTVT.

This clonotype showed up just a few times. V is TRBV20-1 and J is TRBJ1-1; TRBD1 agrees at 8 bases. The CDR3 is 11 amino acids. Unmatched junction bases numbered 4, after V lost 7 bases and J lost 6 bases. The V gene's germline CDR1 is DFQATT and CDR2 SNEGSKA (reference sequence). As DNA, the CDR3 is TGCAGTGGAGACAGGGGTTCTGAAGCTTTCTTT. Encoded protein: CSGDRGSEAFF.

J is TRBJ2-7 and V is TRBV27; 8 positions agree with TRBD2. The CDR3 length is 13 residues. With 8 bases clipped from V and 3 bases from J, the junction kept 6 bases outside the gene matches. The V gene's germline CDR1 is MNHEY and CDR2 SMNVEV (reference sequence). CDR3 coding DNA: TGTGCCAGCTCCGGGACTAGACACTACGAGCAGTACTTC. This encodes CASSGTRHYEQYF.

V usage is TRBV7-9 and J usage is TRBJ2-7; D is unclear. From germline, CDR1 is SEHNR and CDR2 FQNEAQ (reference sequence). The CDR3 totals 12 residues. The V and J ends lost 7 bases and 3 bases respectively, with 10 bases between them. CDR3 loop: CASTSTLYEQYF. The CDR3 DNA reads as TGTGCCAGCACGTCCACCCTCTACGAGCAGTACTTC.

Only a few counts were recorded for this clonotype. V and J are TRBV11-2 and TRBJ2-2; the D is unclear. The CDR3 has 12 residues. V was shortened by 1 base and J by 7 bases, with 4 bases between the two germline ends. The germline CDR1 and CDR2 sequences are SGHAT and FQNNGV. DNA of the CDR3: TGTGCCAGCAGCTTAGTAAACGGGGAGCTGTTTTTT. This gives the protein CASSLVNGELFF.

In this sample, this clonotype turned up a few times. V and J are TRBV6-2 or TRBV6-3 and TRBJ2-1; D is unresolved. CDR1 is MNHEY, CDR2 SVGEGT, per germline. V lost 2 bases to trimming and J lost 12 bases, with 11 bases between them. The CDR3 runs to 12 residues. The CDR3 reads CASSYRLLGQFF. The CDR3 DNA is TGTGCCAGCAGTTACCGGCTTTTGGGGCAGTTCTTC.

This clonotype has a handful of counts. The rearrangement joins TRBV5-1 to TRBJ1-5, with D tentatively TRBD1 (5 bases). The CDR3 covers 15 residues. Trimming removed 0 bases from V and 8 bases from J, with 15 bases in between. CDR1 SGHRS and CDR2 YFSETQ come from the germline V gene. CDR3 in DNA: TGCGCCAGCAGCTTGGCGGCAGGGCCTTTGGAGCCCCAGCATTTT. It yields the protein CASSLAAGPLEPQHF.

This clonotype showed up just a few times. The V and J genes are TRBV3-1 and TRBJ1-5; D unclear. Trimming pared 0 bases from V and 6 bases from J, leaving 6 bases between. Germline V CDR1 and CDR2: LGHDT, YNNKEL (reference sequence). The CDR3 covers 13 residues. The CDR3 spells CASSQDRVQPQHF. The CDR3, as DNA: TGTGCCAGCAGCCAAGATCGGGTTCAGCCCCAGCATTTT.

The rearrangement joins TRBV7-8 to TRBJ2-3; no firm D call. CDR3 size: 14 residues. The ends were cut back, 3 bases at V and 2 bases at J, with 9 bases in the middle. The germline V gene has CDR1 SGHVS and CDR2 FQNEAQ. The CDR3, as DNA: TGTGCCAGCAGCTTGACCCTCGCCACAGATACGCAGTATTTT. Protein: CASSLTLATDTQYF.

As DNA, the CDR3 is TGTGCCAGCAGAACGGCAGGAAATAATTCACCCCTCCACTTT. It is translated as CASRTAGNNSPLHF. The chain carries TRBV6-5 and TRBJ1-6; D is ambiguous. V was shortened by 6 bases and J by 5 bases, with 11 bases between the two germline ends. This CDR3 contains 14 residues. CDR1 MNHEY and CDR2 SVGAGI come from the germline V gene.

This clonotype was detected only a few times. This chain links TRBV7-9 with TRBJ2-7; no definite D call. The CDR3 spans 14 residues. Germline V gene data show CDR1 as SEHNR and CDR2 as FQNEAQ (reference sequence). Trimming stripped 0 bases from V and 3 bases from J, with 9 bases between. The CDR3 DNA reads TGTGCCAGCAGCTTAGCCTACAGAGGCTACGAGCAGTACTTC. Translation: CASSLAYRGYEQYF.

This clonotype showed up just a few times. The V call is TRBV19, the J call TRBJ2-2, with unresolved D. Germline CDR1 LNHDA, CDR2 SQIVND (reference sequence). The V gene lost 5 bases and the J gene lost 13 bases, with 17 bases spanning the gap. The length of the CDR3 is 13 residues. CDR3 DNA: TGTGCCAGTAGTCCCAGCGAACCGGGCGGGCTGTTTTTT. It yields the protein CASSPSEPGGLFF.

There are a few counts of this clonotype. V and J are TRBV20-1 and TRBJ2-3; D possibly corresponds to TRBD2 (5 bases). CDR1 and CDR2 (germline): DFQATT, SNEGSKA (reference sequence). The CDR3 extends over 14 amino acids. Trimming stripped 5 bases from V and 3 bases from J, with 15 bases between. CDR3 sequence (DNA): TGCAGTGCTCAAACGACCGGACTTACAGATACGCAGTATTTT. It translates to CSAQTTGLTDTQYF.

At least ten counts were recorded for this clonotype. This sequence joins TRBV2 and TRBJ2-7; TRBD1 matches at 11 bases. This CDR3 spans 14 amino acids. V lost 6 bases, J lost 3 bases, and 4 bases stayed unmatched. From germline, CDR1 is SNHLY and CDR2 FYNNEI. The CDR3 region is CASRSGTGGYEQYF. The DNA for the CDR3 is TGTGCCAGCAGGTCCGGGACAGGGGGCTACGAGCAGTACTTC.

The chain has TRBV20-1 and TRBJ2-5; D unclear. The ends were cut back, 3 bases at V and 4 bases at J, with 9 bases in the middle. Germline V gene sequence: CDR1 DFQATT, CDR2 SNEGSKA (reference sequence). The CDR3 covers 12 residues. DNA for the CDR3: TGCAGTGCTAGTCGCCAGGCAGAGACCCAGTACTTC. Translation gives CSASRQAETQYF.

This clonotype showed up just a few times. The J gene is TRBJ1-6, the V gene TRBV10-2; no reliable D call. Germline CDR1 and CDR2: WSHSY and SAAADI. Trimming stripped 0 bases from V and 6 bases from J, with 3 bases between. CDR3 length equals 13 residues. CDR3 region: CASSESGNSPLHF. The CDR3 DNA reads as TGCGCCAGCAGTGAGTCTGGTAATTCACCCCTCCACTTT.

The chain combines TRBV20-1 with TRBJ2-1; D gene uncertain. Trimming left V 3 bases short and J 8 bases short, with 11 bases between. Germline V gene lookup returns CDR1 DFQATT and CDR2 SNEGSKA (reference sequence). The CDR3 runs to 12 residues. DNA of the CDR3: TGCAGTGCTAGGCCGCGGCGCGATGAGCAGTTCTTC. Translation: CSARPRRDEQFF.

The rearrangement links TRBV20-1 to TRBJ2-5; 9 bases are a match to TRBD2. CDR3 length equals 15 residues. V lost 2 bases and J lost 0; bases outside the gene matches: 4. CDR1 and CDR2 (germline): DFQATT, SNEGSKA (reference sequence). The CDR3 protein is CSARYSGSYQETQYF. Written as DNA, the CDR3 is TGCAGTGCTAGATATAGCGGGAGTTACCAAGAGACCCAGTACTTC.